This T cell receptor (beta chain) was captured in a study of shared clonotypes between healthy human individuals. About the study: A few men and a couple of women, aged 18 to 49, were donors.

Sorted subsets were amplified in replicate PCRs using 200 ng DNA, 30,000 to 35,000 T cell genomes. Assay used: immunoSEQ multiplex PCR; TCRdb lists only in-frame clones, some missing. The sample includes roughly 1,000,000 clones, around three quarters seen only once; the top ten take approximately 0.52%. Findings and limits, study-wide: Shared clonotypes across all four donors exceeded non-shared ones in generation probability.

Concerning this clone itself: What it binds is not known.

Sequencing input: memory CD4+ T cells from PBMCs. Noted subset: CD45RA-negative fraction. The sequence was collected from a young man in good health. Some clones in this sample may be carry-over from other donors' samples.

CDR3 in amino acids: CASSLAVAGGYTGELFF. In DNA, the CDR3 is TGCGCCAGCAGCTTGGCCGTAGCGGGAGGTTACACCGGGGAGCTGTTTTTT. The gene calls are TRBV5-1 and TRBJ2-2; the match to TRBD2 covers 10 bases. The CDR3 spans 17 residues. Unmatched junction bases numbered 5, after V lost 0 bases and J lost 3 bases. Germline assignment: CDR1 SGHRS and CDR2 YFSETQ. Together with reference TRBV5-1 and TRBJ2-2, the CDR3 gives the full variable domain: KAGVTQTPRYLIKTRGQQVTLSCSPISGHRSVSWYQQTPGQGLQFLFEYFSETQRNKGNFPGRFSGRQFSNSRSEMNVSTLELGDSALYLCASSLAVAGGYTGELFFGEGSRLTVL.